This T cell receptor (beta chain) was recovered during a study of Ad26.COV2.S vaccination and SARS-CoV-2 variants. Looking at the study overall: In the study, Ad26.COV2.S was injected intramuscularly once, or twice 56 days apart. Overall study results and limits: Compared with placebo recipients, vaccine recipients had higher spike-specific TCR breadth. Quantification of TCR breadth and depth may have yielded underestimates of total T cell responses.

Some clones are missing from TCRdb's copy, which holds only in-frame ones; the method was immunoSEQ multiplex PCR. The profile shows about 680,000 clones, about 90% of them singletons. The treatment denotes: 19 received Ad26.COV2.S at low or high dose, single or two shots; 5 received placebo; per-sample allocation not given. Collection of samples fell on day 63 after the first vaccine or placebo injection. This CDR3 has 13 amino acids. V gave up 8 bases and J gave up 7 bases, with 17 bases separating them. From germline, CDR1 is MNHNY and CDR2 SVGAGI (reference sequence). Remarks on this clone: Its matching antigen is unknown.

Sequencing used peripheral blood, obtained in a trial of Ad26.COV2.S vaccine versus placebo. This sequence originates from a person between 18 and 60 years old who received the Ad26.COV2.S COVID-19 vaccine or a placebo. The gene calls are TRBV6-6 and TRBJ1-1, with D unclear. The CDR3 sequence: CASGRDPGGEAFF. Written as DNA, the CDR3 is TGTGCCAGCGGACGAGATCCCGGCGGTGAAGCTTTCTTT.